This T cell receptor (beta chain) was sequenced during a study of identical twins (dated by TCRdb to 2016 to 2017). Study-level background: To test whether fetal clonotypes persist, the study used deep sequencing on TCR alpha and beta repertoires from monozygotic twins, unrelated adults of various ages, and cord blood. Replicate twin experiments were performed at different times using different library preparation protocols to rule out contamination. The paper's findings and limits, for the study overall: Zero-insertion analyses could be partly confounded by invariant T cells such as MAIT and iNKT, though diverse VJ usage argued against such confounding for most clonotypes. Excess twin sharing in beta out-of-frame sequences was weaker because fewer shared sequences lowered the signal-to-noise ratio. Compared with coincidental sharing between unrelated individuals, out-of-frame TCR alpha sequences shared between twins had an excess of sequences with low generation probability. Because the same donors could not be followed over many years, conclusions were based on cross-sectional statistical analysis. In monozygotic twins, out-of-frame TCR alpha sharing was systematically underestimated by recombination models, although the models agreed with sharing between unrelated individuals. Abundant cord blood beta clonotypes had fewer insertions, young adult naive repertoires showed a similar but weaker trend, and memory repertoires showed no such trend.

V loses 2 bases, J loses 6 bases, and the germline ends lie 9 bases apart. The CDR3, cysteine through phenylalanine, is 13 amino acids long. CDR3 DNA is the only sequence kept; it has 39 bases, read in frame from the first base. CDR1 and CDR2 are drawn from the germline V gene: SGHRS, YFSETQ. This clonotype came up many times. Its antigen remains undetermined. Base qualities are not provided; no much larger clone lies one nucleotide away. Library preparation was by 5' RACE. The sequencer listed for this sample is Illumina HiSeq 2000. A universal primer binding site was added through template switching, and the final cDNA carried a unique molecular identifier so that TCR cDNA molecules could be counted accurately. First-strand cDNA for TCR alpha and beta chains was synthesized from specific primers in the conserved constant-segment region. To control for contamination, every cDNA library carried two barcodes: a SMART-Mk sample barcode plus Illumina barcodes. TruSeq adapter sequences along with Illumina sample barcodes were introduced in two successive PCR steps. The Illumina HiSeq platform was used with custom primers to sequence TCR alpha and beta cDNA libraries. For the original study's pipeline: MiGEC was used to process raw reads and extract unique molecular identifiers, and MiXCR was used to find CDR3 positions. For each individual, recombination models were inferred using an EM algorithm with the repgenHMM and IGoR tools. The tcR package in R was used for shared clonotype analysis, with sharing normalized by the product of cloneset sizes. To study raw recombination without the effects of thymic and clonal selection, out-of-frame nonproductive sequences were analyzed. TCRdb handled the public reads itself, with Q25 trimming in fastp and clone calling in MiXCR, and kept productive beta chains. Entries are consolidated by CDR3 protein sequence, retaining the most common genes and DNA. In this record, the V and J calls reflect TCRdb's handling and not the investigators' own analysis. The sample yields about 240,000 distinct CDR3 sequences; over 9.5% were counted once. The leading ten clones occupy 4% to 5% of the sample.

Every donor was a healthy Caucasian. Three pairs of female monozygotic twins, all aged roughly 18 to 29 years, were included in the twin cohort. Miltenyi CD45RO+ enrichment and human naive T-cell isolation kits were used to isolate memory (CD45RO+) and naive T cells from PBMC. These data also featured in a second study, about yellow fever vaccine responses in identical twins. The second paper further reports: The T cell response to vaccination in identical twins was reported by the authors to appear partly convergent and partly personalized. In identical twins, the study followed T cell clones that responded to the vaccine with precision.

This TCR derives from a woman younger than 30 in good health. This chain joins TRBV5-1 to TRBJ1-5; too little of a D gene remains to name it. The sequenced sample was memory (CD45RO+) T cells sorted from blood. The cell subset or site tag for this specimen amounts to: CD45RO+ enriched T cells. This receptor has the CDR3 CASSFWTGQPQHF. The DNA is as follows: TGCGCCAGCAGCTTTTGGACGGGTCAGCCCCAGCATTTT. With the portions outside the CDR3 filled from the reference TRBV5-1 and TRBJ1-5 genes, the complete variable region becomes KAGVTQTPRYLIKTRGQQVTLSCSPISGHRSVSWYQQTPGQGLQFLFEYFSETQRNKGNFPGRFSGRQFSNSRSEMNVSTLELGDSALYLCASSFWTGQPQHFGDGTRLSIL.